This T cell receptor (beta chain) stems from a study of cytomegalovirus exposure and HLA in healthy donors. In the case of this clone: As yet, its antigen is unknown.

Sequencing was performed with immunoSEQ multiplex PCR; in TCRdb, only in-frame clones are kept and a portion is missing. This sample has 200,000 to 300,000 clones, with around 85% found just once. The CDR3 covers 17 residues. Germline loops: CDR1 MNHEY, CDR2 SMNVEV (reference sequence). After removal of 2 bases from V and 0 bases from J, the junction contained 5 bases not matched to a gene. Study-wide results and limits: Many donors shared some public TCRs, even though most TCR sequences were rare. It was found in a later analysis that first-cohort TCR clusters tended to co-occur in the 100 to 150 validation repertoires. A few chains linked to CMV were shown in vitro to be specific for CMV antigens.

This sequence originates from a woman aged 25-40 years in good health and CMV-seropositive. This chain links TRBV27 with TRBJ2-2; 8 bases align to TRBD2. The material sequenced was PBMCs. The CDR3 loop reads CASSLTQGLANTGELFF. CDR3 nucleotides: TGTGCCAGCAGTTTAACCCAGGGACTAGCGAACACCGGGGAGCTGTTTTTT.